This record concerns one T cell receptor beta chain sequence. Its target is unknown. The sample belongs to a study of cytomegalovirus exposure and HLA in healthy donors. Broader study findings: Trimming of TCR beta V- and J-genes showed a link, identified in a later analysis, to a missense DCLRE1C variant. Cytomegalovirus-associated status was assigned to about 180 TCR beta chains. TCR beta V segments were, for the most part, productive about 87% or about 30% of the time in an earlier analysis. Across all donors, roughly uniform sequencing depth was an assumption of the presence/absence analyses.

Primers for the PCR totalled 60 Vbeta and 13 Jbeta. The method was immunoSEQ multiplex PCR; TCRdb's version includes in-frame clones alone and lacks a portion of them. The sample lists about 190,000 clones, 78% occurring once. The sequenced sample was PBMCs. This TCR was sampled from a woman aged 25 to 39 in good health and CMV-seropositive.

The CDR3 DNA reads TGTGCCACCAGCAGTGCACCACCATCCGGCGGGGGGGTCGGCGAGCAGTACTTC. It encodes CATSSAPPSGGGVGEQYF. The chain carries TRBV15 and TRBJ2-5; 9 positions agree with TRBD2. The J call may be in error: the DNA end matches TRBJ2-7 better. This CDR3 contains 18 residues. From germline, CDR1 is LNHNV and CDR2 YYDKDF (reference sequence).